This T cell receptor beta chain originates from a study of blood T cell repertoires in COVID-19. For the study at large: The United States, Italy and Spain provided the acute and convalescent COVID-19 samples. PBMCs, B-cell-depleted T cells, or T cells were the source of the cDNA or gDNA that made up the material.

V gave up 7 bases and J gave up 3 bases, with 12 bases separating them. The CDR3 covers 12 residues. The germline V gene encodes CDR1 SQVTM and CDR2 ANQGSEA. This clone was seen more than once but under ten times. As originally analysed: Counts of nucleated cells, estimated from reference gene primer amplification, were obtained. Produced via immunoSEQ multiplex PCR; TCRdb's table is partial and in-frame only. V and J calls and clone size follow that table, whereas D and trimming were derived from the DNA. Here the sample spans about 210,000 clones, 85% being singletons. Enrolment of Seattle patients took place during active infection, and they were followed longitudinally.

This receptor was taken from a woman aged 70-85 years with COVID-19, enrolled during active disease. Sequenced: peripheral blood. The V and J genes are TRBV29-1 and TRBJ1-2, with D possibly matching TRBD1 (6 bases). CDR3 bases: TGCAGCGCCCCGGACAGCGACTATGGCTACACCTTC. Translating gives CSAPDSDYGYTF.